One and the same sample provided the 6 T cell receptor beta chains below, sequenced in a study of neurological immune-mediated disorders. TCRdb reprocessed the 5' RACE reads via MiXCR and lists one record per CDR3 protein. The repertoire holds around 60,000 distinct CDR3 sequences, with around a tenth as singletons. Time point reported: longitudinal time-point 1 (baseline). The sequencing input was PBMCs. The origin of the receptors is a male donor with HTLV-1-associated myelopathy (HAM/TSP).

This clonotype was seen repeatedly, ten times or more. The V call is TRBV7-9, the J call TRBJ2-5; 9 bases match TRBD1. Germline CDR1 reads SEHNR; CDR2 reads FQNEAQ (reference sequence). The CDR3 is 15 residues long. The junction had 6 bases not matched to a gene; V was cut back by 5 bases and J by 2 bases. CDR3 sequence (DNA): TGTGCCAGCAGCCCCGGGACAGGGTATCAAGAGACCCAGTACTTC. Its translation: CASSPGTGYQETQYF.

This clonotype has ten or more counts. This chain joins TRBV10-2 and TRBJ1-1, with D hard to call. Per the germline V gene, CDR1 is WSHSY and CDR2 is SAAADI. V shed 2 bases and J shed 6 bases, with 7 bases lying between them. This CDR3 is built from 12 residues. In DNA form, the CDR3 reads TGCGCCAGCAGTGAGGGAGATTCTGAAGCTTTCTTT. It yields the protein CASSEGDSEAFF.

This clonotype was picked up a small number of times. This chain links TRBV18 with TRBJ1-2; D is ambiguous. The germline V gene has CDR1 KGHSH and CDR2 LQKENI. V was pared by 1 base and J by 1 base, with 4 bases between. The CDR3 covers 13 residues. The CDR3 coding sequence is TGTGCCAGCTCACCACAGGATAACTATGGCTACACCTTC. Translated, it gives CASSPQDNYGYTF. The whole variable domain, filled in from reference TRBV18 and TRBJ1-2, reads NAGVMQNPRHLVRRRGQEARLRCSPMKGHSHVYWYRQLPEEGLKFMVYLQKENIIDESGMPKERFSAEFPKEGPSILRIQQVVRGDSAAYFCASSPQDNYGYTFGSGTRLTVV.

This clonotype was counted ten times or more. The CDR3, as DNA: TGTGCCAGCAGCTTGAGACGGCTCACCACTAGCACAGATACGCAGTATTTT. Amino acid sequence: CASSLRRLTTSTDTQYF. V and J are TRBV5-5 and TRBJ2-3, with D uncertain. Germline CDR1 SGHKS, CDR2 YYEKEE (reference sequence). The CDR3 is 17 residues long. Trimming removed 1 base from V and 0 bases from J, with 15 bases in between.

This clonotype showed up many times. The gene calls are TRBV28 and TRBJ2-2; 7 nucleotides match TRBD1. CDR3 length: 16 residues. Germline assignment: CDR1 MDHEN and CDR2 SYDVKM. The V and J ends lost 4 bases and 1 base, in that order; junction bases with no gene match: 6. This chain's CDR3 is CASSSTNRGNTGELFF. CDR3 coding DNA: TGTGCCAGCAGTTCGACGAACAGGGGGAACACCGGGGAGCTGTTTTTT. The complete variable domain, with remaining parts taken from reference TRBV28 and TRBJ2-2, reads DVKVTQSSRYLVKRTGEKVFLECVQDMDHENMFWYRQDPGLGLRLIYFSYDVKMKEKGDIPEGYSVSREKKERFSLILESASTNQTSMYLCASSSTNRGNTGELFFGEGSRLTVL.

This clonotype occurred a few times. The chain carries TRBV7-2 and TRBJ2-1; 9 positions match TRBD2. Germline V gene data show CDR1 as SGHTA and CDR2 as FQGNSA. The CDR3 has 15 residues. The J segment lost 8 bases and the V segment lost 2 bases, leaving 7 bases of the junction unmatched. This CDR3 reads CASSLWRGGSDEQFF. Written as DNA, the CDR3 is TGTGCCAGCAGCTTATGGCGGGGGGGGAGTGATGAGCAGTTCTTC.